This TCR beta chain was retrieved from a study of T-cell reconstitution after alpha-beta-depleted transplantation in children. Researchers prepared the TCRbeta library using unique molecular identifiers, the study reports. TCRdb analysed the PCR reads with MiXCR anew, one entry per CDR3 protein. The sample lists 700,000 to 950,000 distinct CDR3 sequences; roughly 15% were seen once. This clonotype was counted a few times. Its antigen is undetermined. General study findings and limits: Expanded clones from the graft, numbering several hundred, reportedly supplied alpha-beta T cells about two months after transplant.

V was cut by 0 bases and J by 2 bases, with 16 bases left in between. This CDR3 region has 17 residues. Germline CDR1 is MGHRA and CDR2 is YSYEKL. The rearrangement links TRBV4-1 to TRBJ1-1; the D gene is possibly TRBD1 (5 bases). This sequence was found in a male patient between 10 and 17 years old who had a stem cell transplant for acute lymphoblastic leukemia, so the T cells may come from the graft donor. The specimen was PBMCs, mostly from graft donor cells, collected 360 days after TCRalphabeta/CD19-depleted stem cell transplant. CDR3 sequence (DNA): TGCGCCAGCAGCCAAGACGCTGGTAGAACAGGAAACACTGAAGCTTTCTTT. It yields the protein CASSQDAGRTGNTEAFF.